These 15 T cell receptor beta chains came from one sample sequenced in a study of blood T cell repertoires in COVID-19. Data came from immunoSEQ multiplex PCR; TCRdb stores just in-frame clones and leaves some out. The sample holds approximately 150,000 clones; approximately 82% are singletons and the top ten take 15% to 20%. The material sequenced was PBMCs or T cells enriched from blood (not recorded which). The receptors here all came from a man between 60 and 75 years old who had recovered from COVID-19.

The V and J genes are TRBV19 and TRBJ1-2; D is undetermined. There are 13 residues in the CDR3. The germline V and J ends were trimmed by 5 bases and 5 bases, with 12 bases remaining between them. Germline assignment: CDR1 LNHDA and CDR2 SQIVND (reference sequence). CDR3 sequence (DNA): TGTGCCAGTAGTCCTGGGAGGGATTATGGCTACACCTTC. Translated, it gives CASSPGRDYGYTF.

This clone was counted only a few times. Within the sample, other DNA sequences also encode this same CDR3. The J gene is TRBJ2-6, the V gene TRBV11-3; 7 nucleotides match TRBD2. The CDR3 length is 18 residues. Germline V gives CDR1 SGHNT, CDR2 YENEEA. J was trimmed by 1 base and V by 11 bases; bases with no gene match: 17. Here the CDR3 reads CASLGGGANLSGANVLTF. CDR3 sequence (DNA): TGTGCCTCCCTTGGGGGAGGGGCGAATTTATCTGGGGCCAACGTCCTGACTTTC. Complete variable domain (other parts from reference TRBV11-3 and TRBJ2-6): EAGVVQSPRYKIIEKKQPVAFWCNPISGHNTLYWYLQNLGQGPELLIRYENEEAVDDSQLPKDRFSAERLKGVDSTLKIQPAELGDSAVYLCASLGGGANLSGANVLTFGAGSRLTVL.

This chain connects TRBV4-2 to TRBJ2-7, with 12 bases matching TRBD2. The germline gives CDR1 LGHNA, CDR2 YNFKEQ. The CDR3 totals 15 residues. J gave up 2 bases and V 1 base, and 0 bases lay outside the gene matches. Here the CDR3 reads CASSQGLAGAYEQYF. CDR3 nucleotides: TGTGCCAGCAGCCAAGGACTAGCGGGAGCCTACGAGCAGTACTTC.

The chain employs TRBV19 and TRBJ2-2; perhaps TRBD1 as D (6 bases). V dropped 3 bases and J dropped 2 bases, with 10 bases sitting between them. The CDR3 extends over 15 amino acids. The V gene's germline CDR1 is LNHDA and CDR2 SQIVND (reference sequence). CDR3 residues: CASSIDRRNTGELFF. CDR3 bases: TGTGCCAGTAGTATCGACAGGCGAAACACCGGGGAGCTGTTTTTT.

This clone was seen once. The CDR3 is CASSLEGQGVYNEQFF. The CDR3 bases are TGTGCCAGCAGTTTAGAGGGCCAGGGGGTCTACAATGAGCAGTTCTTC. V and J are TRBV27 and TRBJ2-1; 7 positions match TRBD1. CDR3 length: 16 residues. From germline, CDR1 is MNHEY and CDR2 SMNVEV (reference sequence). J was trimmed by 3 bases and V by 2 bases; bases with no gene match: 7.

J is TRBJ2-1 and V is TRBV5-1; 13 bases match TRBD2. Germline values: CDR1 SGHRS, CDR2 YFSETQ. The CDR3 sequence is 16 residues long. V lost 4 bases, J lost 7 bases, and 8 bases stayed unmatched. DNA for the CDR3: TGCGCCAGCAGCCTACTAGCGGGGGGGTTCGCGAATGAGCAGTTCTTC. Residues: CASSLLAGGFANEQFF.

CDR3 nucleotide sequence: TGTGCCAGAAGCTTAGACAGGGGGATAGCTGAAGCTTTCTTT. Its translation is CARSLDRGIAEAFF. The rearrangement uses TRBV5-3 and TRBJ1-1, with TRBD1 identical over 9 bases. TRBV5-3 is flagged as an ORF with uncertain function. The ends lost 2 bases at V and 6 bases at J; junction bases unmatched: 5. The CDR3 extends over 14 amino acids.

The chain carries TRBV7-8 and TRBJ2-2; D possibly corresponds to TRBD1 (6 bases). CDR1 and CDR2 (germline): SGHVS, FQNEAQ. This CDR3 comprises 15 residues. Trimming removed 4 bases from V and 4 bases from J, with 13 bases in between. CDR3 DNA sequence: TGTGCCAGCAGCTATGGAACAGGGCCCACCGGGGAGCTGTTTTTT. This sequence encodes CASSYGTGPTGELFF.

The chain couples TRBV29-1 to TRBJ1-2; D unclear. This CDR3 is 14 amino acids long. Germline V lookup: CDR1 SQVTM, CDR2 ANQGSEA. V lost 5 bases to trimming and J lost 2 bases, with 15 bases between them. CDR3 DNA: TGCAGCGTTCTAGGACGGGGTAAGAACTATGGCTACACCTTC. It encodes CSVLGRGKNYGYTF.

The chain combines TRBV15 with TRBJ1-5, with 7 bases lining up with TRBD1. Germline V gene lookup returns CDR1 LNHNV and CDR2 YYDKDF (reference sequence). V lost 0 bases, J lost 5 bases, and 4 bases stayed unmatched. This CDR3 comprises 15 residues. The CDR3 loop is CATSRDQGVHQPQHF. The DNA of the CDR3 is TGTGCCACCAGCAGAGATCAGGGGGTTCATCAGCCCCAGCATTTT. The whole variable domain, filled in from reference TRBV15 and TRBJ1-5, reads DAMVIQNPRYQVTQFGKPVTLSCSQTLNHNVMYWYQQKSSQAPKLLFHYYDKDFNNEADTPDNFQSRRPNTSFCFLDIRSPGLGDTAMYLCATSRDQGVHQPQHFGDGTRLSIL.

The chain is built from TRBV20-1 and TRBJ1-3, with D unresolved. The CDR3 extends over 13 amino acids. Trimming removed 3 bases at V and 0 bases at J, with 6 bases between. Germline V gives CDR1 DFQATT, CDR2 SNEGSKA (reference sequence). DNA of the CDR3: TGCAGTGCTAGTCTAGGCTCTGGAAACACCATATATTTT. It translates to CSASLGSGNTIYF.

The chain couples TRBV19 to TRBJ1-2; a weak D match, TRBD1 (5 bases). The CDR3 contains 17 residues. Germline V gene lookup returns CDR1 LNHDA and CDR2 SQIVND (reference sequence). Trimming left V 5 bases short and J 4 bases short, with 23 bases between. The CDR3 region has the DNA TGTGCCAGTAGTCCCCCTGGGCAAGGGGCGCGGGGCTATGGCTACACCTTC. This codes for CASSPPGQGARGYGYTF.

The rearrangement uses TRBV6-1 and TRBJ1-3; TRBD1 matches at 8 bases. Per the germline V gene, CDR1 is MNHNS and CDR2 is SASEGT. V lost 1 base and J lost 6; bases outside the gene matches: 8. The CDR3 sequence is 16 residues long. The CDR3 region is CASSEVTGQGANTIYF. The DNA of the CDR3 is TGTGCCAGCAGTGAAGTTACTGGACAGGGTGCAAACACCATATATTTT.

This chain uses TRBV28 with TRBJ2-5, with D perhaps TRBD1 (6 bases). Deletions cut 4 bases from V and 1 base from J, with 13 bases between. This CDR3 spans 15 amino acids. Germline V lookup: CDR1 MDHEN, CDR2 SYDVKM. The CDR3 is CASSSTGTPQETQYF. CDR3 nucleotides: TGTGCCAGCAGTTCCACCGGGACACCCCAAGAGACCCAGTACTTC.

V usage is TRBV19 and J usage is TRBJ2-3; D may be TRBD2 (5 bases). V dropped 3 bases and J dropped 0 bases, with 16 bases sitting between them. CDR3 length equals 17 residues. Germline-derived CDR1 and CDR2 are LNHDA and SQIVND (reference sequence). This chain's CDR3 is CASSIPLALDSTDTQYF. CDR3 sequence (DNA): TGTGCCAGTAGTATCCCTTTAGCGTTAGATAGCACAGATACGCAGTATTTT.